This T cell receptor (beta chain) was sequenced in a study of cytomegalovirus exposure and HLA in healthy donors. From germline, CDR1 is SNHLY and CDR2 FYNNEI. J gave up 6 bases and V 6 bases, and 11 bases lay outside the gene matches. The CDR3 is made up of 15 amino acids. The study ran its PCR with 60 Vbeta and 13 Jbeta primers. Assay used: immunoSEQ multiplex PCR; TCRdb lists only in-frame clones, some missing. The repertoire consists of 95,000 to 150,000 clones, with over 60% occurring once and the leading ten covering roughly 3.7%. Sequencing input: PBMCs. This clonotype originated in a human donor in good health. The V and J genes are TRBV2 and TRBJ1-5, with TRBD1 matching over 7 bases. CDR3 nucleotides: TGTGCCAGCAGGGCAGGGGGAAAAGTGGGTCAGCCCCAGCATTTT. This translates into CASRAGGKVGQPQHF.